This T cell receptor (beta chain) originates from a study of blood T cell repertoires in COVID-19. Germline CDR1 LNHDA, CDR2 SQIVND (reference sequence). Trimming removed 6 bases from V and 2 bases from J, with 13 bases in between. The CDR3 has 14 amino acids. Only in-frame clones appear in the TCRdb table, and some are missing; sequencing was by immunoSEQ multiplex PCR. Here the sample spans roughly 170,000 clones, less than 85% being singletons. This TCR derives from a woman in her 50s who had recovered from COVID-19. The chain carries TRBV19 and TRBJ1-2, with D maybe TRBD1 (6 bases). Sample: PBMCs or T cells enriched from blood (not recorded which). In nucleotides, the CDR3 is TGTGCCAGTAGCCCTACACAGGGAAACTATGGCTACACCTTC. This translates into CASSPTQGNYGYTF. Based on the CDR3 plus reference TRBV19 and TRBJ1-2, the full variable domain is DGGITQSPKYLFRKEGQNVTLSCEQNLNHDAMYWYRQDPGQGLRLIYYSQIVNDFQKGDIAEGYSVSREKKESFPLTVTSAQKNPTAFYLCASSPTQGNYGYTFGSGTRLTVV.